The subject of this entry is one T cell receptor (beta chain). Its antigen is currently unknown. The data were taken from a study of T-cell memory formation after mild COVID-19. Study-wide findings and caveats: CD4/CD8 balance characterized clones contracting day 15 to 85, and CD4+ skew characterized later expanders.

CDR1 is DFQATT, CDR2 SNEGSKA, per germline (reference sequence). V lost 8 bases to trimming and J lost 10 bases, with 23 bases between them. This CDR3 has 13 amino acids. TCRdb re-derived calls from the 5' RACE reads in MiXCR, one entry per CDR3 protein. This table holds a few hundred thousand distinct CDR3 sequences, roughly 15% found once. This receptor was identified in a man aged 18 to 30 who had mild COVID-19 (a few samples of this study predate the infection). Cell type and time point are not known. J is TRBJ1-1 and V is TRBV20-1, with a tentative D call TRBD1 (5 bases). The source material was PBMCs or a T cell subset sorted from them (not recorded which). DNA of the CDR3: TGCAGTCCACACGTCGCAGGGTTATGGGGAGCTTTCTTT. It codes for CSPHVAGLWGAFF.